Following are 8 T cell receptor beta chains from one sample sequenced in a study of T cell changes during pregnancy in multiple sclerosis. Only in-frame clones appear in the TCRdb table, and some are missing; sequencing was by immunoSEQ multiplex PCR. The repertoire has about 83,000 clones, 90% to 95% of them found once; the top ten carry approximately 3.3%. The sequencing used PBMCs, collected in the first trimester of pregnancy. The receptors were sampled from a female donor in good health, serving as a control in a pregnancy study. Some clones in this sample may be carry-over from other donors' samples.

This clone showed up just once. The chain links TRBV27 to TRBJ1-1; 9 bases are shared with TRBD1. Germline V gene data show CDR1 as MNHEY and CDR2 as SMNVEV (reference sequence). CDR3 length: 15 residues. V was pared by 6 bases and J by 4 bases, with 9 bases of the junction left unmatched. CDR3 DNA sequence: TGTGCCAGCAGACTACGTACAGGGGGCTTCACTGAAGCTTTCTTT. The encoded protein is CASRLRTGGFTEAFF.

The chain couples TRBV6-1 to TRBJ2-5; 7 bases map to TRBD1. CDR3 length: 16 amino acids. Trimming took 3 bases from V and 1 from J; bases not matched to a gene: 8. CDR1 MNHNS and CDR2 SASEGT come from the germline V gene. The CDR3 loop reads CASSDYWGQLQETQYF. CDR3 nucleotide sequence: TGTGCCAGCAGTGATTACTGGGGACAGCTCCAAGAGACCCAGTACTTC.

The chain recombines TRBV4-1 with TRBJ1-5; TRBD1 matches 8 bases. CDR1 and CDR2 from the germline V gene are MGHRA and YSYEKL. The CDR3 consists of 16 residues. V shed 0 bases, J shed 5 bases, and the junction held 6 bases outside the gene matches. Written as DNA, the CDR3 is TGCGCCAGCAGCCAAGATGCGACAGGGGAAGATCAGCCCCAGCATTTT. Its protein product is CASSQDATGEDQPQHF.

CDR3 nucleotides: TGCAGCGTTGATGTAAACTACGAGCAGTACTTC. This codes for CSVDVNYEQYF. The chain carries TRBV29-1 and TRBJ2-7, with D uncertain. Germline-derived CDR1 and CDR2 are SQVTM and ANQGSEA. The V end was cut by 3 bases, the J end by 3 bases, with 6 bases between. The CDR3 runs to 11 residues.

With respect to this clone: Since the CDR3 does not end with the conserved phenylalanine or tryptophan, this likely comes from a read error. It is unclear where the CDR3 begins or ends on the DNA, so no DNA is shown, and the CDR3 is as TCRdb lists it. The chain has TRBV19 and TRBJ1-4; the D call TRBD1 from the table was never checked on the DNA. The CDR3 adds up to 9 amino acids, both ends counted. Germline V CDR1 and CDR2: LNHDA, SQIVND (reference sequence). The CDR3 region is CASSRDRLL.

The chain couples TRBV28 to TRBJ1-3, with a weak D call TRBD1 (5 bases). The ends were cut back, 8 bases at V and 0 bases at J, with 8 bases in the middle. Germline V gives CDR1 MDHEN, CDR2 SYDVKM. This CDR3 is built from 13 residues. The CDR3 spells CASRGGSGNTIYF. Written as DNA, the CDR3 is TGTGCCAGCCGGGGGGGCTCTGGAAACACCATATATTTT.

The chain combines TRBV28 with TRBJ1-2; D remains ambiguous. V was trimmed by 4 bases and J by 3 bases, leaving 15 bases between them. CDR3 length equals 15 residues. Germline CDR1 MDHEN, CDR2 SYDVKM. The CDR3 spells CASSSHSGSHYGYTF. The CDR3 DNA reads as TGTGCCAGCAGTTCCCACTCGGGGTCCCACTATGGCTACACCTTC.

The chain is built from TRBV28 and TRBJ2-5; D might be TRBD2 (5 bases). V lost 2 bases and J 0 bases, leaving 16 bases between the germline ends. The CDR3 runs to 17 residues. Germline-derived CDR1 and CDR2 are MDHEN and SYDVKM. CDR3 DNA sequence: TGTGCCAGCAGTTTAAACCCGCAGGTAGCGTACCAAGAGACCCAGTACTTC. Amino acid sequence: CASSLNPQVAYQETQYF.